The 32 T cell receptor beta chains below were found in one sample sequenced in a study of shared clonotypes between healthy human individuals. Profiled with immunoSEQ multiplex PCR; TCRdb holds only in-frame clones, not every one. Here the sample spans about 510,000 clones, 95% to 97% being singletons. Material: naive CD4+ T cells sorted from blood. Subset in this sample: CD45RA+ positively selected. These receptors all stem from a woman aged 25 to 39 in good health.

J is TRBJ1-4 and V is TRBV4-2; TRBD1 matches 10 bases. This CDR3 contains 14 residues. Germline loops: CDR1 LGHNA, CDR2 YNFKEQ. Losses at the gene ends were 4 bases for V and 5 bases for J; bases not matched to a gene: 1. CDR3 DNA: TGTGCCAGCAGCCTGGACAGGGGGAATGAAAAACTGTTTTTT. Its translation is CASSLDRGNEKLFF.

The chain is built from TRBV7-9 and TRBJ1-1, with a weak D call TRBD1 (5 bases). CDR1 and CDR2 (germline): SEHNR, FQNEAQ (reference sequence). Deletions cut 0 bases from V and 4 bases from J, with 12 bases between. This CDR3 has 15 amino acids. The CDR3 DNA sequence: TGTGCCAGCAGCTTAGCAGGGGCCCGGATCACTGAAGCTTTCTTT. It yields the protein CASSLAGARITEAFF.

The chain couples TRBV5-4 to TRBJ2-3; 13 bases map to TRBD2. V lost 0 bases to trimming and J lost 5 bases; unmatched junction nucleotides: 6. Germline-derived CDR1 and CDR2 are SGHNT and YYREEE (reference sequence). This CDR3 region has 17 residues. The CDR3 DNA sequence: TGTGCCAGCAGCTTGGTTGGGACTAGCGGGGAACAAGATACGCAGTATTTT. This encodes CASSLVGTSGEQDTQYF.

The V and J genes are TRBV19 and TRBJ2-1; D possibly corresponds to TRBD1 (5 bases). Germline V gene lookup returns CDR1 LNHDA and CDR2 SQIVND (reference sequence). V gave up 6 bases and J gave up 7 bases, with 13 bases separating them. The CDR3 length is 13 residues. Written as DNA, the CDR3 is TGTGCCAGTAGGTCCAGGGTCGGTAATGAGCAGTTCTTC. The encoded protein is CASRSRVGNEQFF.

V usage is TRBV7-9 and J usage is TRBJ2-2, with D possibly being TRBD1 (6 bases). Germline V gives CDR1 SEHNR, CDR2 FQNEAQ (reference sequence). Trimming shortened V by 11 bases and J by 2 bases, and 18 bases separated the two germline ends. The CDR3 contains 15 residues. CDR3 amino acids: CAASRGRINTGELFF. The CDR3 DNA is TGTGCCGCCTCAAGGGGGAGAATAAACACCGGGGAGCTGTTTTTT.

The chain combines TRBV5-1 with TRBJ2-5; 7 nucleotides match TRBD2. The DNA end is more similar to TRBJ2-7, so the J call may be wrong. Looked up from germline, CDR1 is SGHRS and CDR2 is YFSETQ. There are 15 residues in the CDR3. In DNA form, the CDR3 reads TGCGCCAGCAGCTTGTCGTGGGAGGGCCTTGACGAGCAGTACTTC. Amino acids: CASSLSWEGLDEQYF.

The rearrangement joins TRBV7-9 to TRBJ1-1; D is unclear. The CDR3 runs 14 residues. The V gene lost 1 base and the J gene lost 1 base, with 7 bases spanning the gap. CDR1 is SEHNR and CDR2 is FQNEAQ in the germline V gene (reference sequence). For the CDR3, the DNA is TGTGCCAGCAGCTTAGGGTTGGGGAACACTGAAGCTTTCTTT. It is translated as CASSLGLGNTEAFF.

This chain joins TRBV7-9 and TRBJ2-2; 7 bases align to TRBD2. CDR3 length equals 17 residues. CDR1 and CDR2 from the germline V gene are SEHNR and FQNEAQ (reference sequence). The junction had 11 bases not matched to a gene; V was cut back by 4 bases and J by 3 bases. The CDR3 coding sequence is TGTGCCAGCAGCTCCGCTAAGGGAGGGTACTACACCGGGGAGCTGTTTTTT. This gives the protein CASSSAKGGYYTGELFF.

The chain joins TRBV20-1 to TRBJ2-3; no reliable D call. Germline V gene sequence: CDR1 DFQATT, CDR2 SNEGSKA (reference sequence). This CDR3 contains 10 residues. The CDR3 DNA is TGCAGATGGGGCACAGATACGCAGTATTTT. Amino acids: CRWGTDTQYF.

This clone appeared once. CDR3 loop: CASSSALAAYTDTQYF. Here the CDR3 DNA reads TGTGCCAGCAGTTCCGCGCTAGCGGCTTACACAGATACGCAGTATTTT. This rearrangement joins TRBV6-6 to TRBJ2-3; 7 bases match TRBD2. The CDR3 consists of 16 residues. The ends lost 4 bases at V and 2 bases at J; junction bases unmatched: 9. The germline V gene encodes CDR1 MNHNY and CDR2 SVGAGI (reference sequence).

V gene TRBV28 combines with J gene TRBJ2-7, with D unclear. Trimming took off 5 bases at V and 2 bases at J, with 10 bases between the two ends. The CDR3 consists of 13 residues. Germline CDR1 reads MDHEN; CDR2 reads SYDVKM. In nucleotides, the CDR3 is TGTGCCAGCAGTCCCGCCCAGCCCTACGAGCAGTACTTC. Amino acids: CASSPAQPYEQYF.

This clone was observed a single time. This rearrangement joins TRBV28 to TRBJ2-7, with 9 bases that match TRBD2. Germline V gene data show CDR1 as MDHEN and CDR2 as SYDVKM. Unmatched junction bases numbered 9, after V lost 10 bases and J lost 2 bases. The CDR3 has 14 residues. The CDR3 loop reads CATRLAEPPYEQYF. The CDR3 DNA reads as TGTGCCACGAGACTAGCGGAACCTCCCTACGAGCAGTACTTC.

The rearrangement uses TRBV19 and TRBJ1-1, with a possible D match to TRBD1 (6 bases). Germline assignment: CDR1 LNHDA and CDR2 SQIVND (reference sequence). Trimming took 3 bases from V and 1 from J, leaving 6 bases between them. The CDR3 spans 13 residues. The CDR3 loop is CASSMTGNTEAFF. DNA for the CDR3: TGTGCCAGTAGTATGACAGGGAACACTGAAGCTTTCTTT.

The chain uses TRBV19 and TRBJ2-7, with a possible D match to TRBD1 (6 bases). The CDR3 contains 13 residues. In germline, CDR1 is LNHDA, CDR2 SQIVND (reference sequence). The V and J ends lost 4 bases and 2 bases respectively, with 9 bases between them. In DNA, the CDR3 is TGTGCCAGTAGTAGGACAGATCCCTACGAGCAGTACTTC. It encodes CASSRTDPYEQYF.

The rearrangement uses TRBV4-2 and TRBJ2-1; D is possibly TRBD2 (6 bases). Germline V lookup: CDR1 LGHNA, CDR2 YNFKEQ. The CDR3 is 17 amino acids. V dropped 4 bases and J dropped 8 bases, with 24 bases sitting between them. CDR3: CASSPMASEGAGYEQFF. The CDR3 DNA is TGTGCCAGCAGCCCCATGGCCTCGGAGGGCGCGGGGTATGAGCAGTTCTTC.

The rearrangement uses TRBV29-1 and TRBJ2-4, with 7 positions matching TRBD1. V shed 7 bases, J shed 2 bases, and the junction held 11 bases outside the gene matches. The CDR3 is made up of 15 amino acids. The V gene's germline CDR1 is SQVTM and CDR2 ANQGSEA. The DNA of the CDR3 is TGCAGCGAAGAGGGACAGCCCGCTACCAAAAACATTCAGTACTTC. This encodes CSEEGQPATKNIQYF.

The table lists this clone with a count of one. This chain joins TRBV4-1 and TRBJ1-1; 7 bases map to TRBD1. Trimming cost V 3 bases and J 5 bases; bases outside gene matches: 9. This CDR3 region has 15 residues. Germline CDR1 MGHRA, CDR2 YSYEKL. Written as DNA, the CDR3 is TGCGCCAGCAGCCACCCTCCGGGACAGACTACTGAAGCTTTCTTT. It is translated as CASSHPPGQTTEAFF.

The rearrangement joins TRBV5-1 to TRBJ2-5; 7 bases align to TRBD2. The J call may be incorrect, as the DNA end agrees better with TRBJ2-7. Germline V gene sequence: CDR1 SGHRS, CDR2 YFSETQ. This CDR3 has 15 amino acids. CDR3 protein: CASSWGGAETYEQYF. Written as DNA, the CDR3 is TGCGCCAGCAGCTGGGGGGGTGCCGAAACCTACGAGCAGTACTTC.

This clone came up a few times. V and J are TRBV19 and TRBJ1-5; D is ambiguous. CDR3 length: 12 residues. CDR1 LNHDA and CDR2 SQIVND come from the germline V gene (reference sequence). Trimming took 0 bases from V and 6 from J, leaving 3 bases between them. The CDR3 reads CASSIDLQPQHF. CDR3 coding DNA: TGTGCCAGTAGTATAGATCTTCAGCCCCAGCATTTT.

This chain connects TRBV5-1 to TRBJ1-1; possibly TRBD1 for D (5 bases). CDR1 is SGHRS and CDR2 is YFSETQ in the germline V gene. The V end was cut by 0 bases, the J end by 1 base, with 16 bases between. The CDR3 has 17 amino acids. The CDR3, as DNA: TGCGCCAGCAGCTTGGCCGGTGGGGCTCTACGGAACACTGAAGCTTTCTTT. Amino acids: CASSLAGGALRNTEAFF.

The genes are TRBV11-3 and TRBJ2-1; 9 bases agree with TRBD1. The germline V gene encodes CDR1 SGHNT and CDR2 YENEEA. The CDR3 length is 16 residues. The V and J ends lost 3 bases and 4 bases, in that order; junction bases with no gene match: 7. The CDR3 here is CASSLGTGRGYNEQFF. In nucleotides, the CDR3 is TGTGCCAGCAGCTTGGGGACAGGGAGAGGGTACAATGAGCAGTTCTTC. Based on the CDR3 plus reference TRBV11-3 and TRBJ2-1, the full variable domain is EAGVVQSPRYKIIEKKQPVAFWCNPISGHNTLYWYLQNLGQGPELLIRYENEEAVDDSQLPKDRFSAERLKGVDSTLKIQPAELGDSAVYLCASSLGTGRGYNEQFFGPGTRLTVL.

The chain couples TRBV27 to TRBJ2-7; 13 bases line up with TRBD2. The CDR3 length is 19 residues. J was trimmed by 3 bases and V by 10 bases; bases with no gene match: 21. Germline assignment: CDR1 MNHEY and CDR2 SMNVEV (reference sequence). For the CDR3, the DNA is TGTGCCACCGCAGAGAAGGACAGGGGGACTAGCGGGACCTTCTACGAGCAGTACTTC. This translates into CATAEKDRGTSGTFYEQYF.

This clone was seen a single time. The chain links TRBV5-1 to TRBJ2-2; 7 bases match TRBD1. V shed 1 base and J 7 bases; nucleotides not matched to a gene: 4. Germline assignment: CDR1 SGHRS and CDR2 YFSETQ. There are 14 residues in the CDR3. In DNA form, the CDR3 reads TGCGCCAGCAGCTTGACAGGGGCCGGCGGGGAGCTGTTTTTT. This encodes CASSLTGAGGELFF.

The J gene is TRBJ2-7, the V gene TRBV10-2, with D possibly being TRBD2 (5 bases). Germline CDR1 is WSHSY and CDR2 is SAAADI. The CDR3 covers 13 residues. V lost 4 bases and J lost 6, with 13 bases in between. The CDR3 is CASSVQDRGEQYF. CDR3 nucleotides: TGCGCCAGCAGTGTTCAGGACCGGGGCGAGCAGTACTTC.

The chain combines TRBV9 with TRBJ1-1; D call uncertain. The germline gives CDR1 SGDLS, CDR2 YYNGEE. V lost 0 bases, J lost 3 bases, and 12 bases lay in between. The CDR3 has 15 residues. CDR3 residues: CASSVEGRAHTEAFF. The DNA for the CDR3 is TGTGCCAGCAGCGTAGAAGGGAGGGCTCACACTGAAGCTTTCTTT. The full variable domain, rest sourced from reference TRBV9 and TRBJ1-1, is DSGVTQTPKHLITATGQRVTLRCSPRSGDLSVYWYQQSLDQGLQFLIQYYNGEERAKGNILERFSAQQFPDLHSELNLSSLELGDSALYFCASSVEGRAHTEAFFGQGTRLTVV.

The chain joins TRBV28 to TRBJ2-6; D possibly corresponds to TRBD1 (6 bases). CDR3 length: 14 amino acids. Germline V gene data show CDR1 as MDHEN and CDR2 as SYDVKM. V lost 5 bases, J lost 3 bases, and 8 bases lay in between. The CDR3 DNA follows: TGTGCCAGCAGTGTCAGGGGTGGGGCCAACGTCCTGACTTTC. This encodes CASSVRGGANVLTF.

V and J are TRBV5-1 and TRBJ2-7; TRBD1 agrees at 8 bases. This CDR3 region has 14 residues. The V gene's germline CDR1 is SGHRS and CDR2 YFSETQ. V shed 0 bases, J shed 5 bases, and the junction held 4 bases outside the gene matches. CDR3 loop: CASSLGTGRNEQYF. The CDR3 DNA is TGCGCCAGCAGCTTGGGGACAGGGAGGAACGAGCAGTACTTC.

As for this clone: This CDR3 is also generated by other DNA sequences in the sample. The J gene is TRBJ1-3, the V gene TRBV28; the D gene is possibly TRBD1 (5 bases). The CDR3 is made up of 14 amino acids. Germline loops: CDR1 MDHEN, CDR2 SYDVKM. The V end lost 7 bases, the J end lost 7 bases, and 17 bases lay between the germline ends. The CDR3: CASTLGGSGNTIYF. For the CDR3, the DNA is TGTGCCAGCACTCTGGGGGGGTCCGGGAACACCATATATTTT.

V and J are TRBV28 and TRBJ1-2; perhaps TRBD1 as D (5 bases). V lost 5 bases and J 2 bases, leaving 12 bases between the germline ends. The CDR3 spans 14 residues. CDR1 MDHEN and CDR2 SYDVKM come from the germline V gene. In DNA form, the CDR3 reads TGTGCCAGCAGTGATGACGGGGCCAACTATGGCTACACCTTC. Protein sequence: CASSDDGANYGYTF.

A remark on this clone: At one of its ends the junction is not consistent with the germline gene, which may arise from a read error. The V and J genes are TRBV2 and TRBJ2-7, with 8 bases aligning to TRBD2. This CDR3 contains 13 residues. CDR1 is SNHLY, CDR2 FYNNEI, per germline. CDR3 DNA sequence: TGTGCCAGCACTGAAGCGGGAGTAAACGAGCAGTACTTC. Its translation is CASTEAGVNEQYF. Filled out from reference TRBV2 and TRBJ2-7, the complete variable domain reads EPEVTQTPSHQVTQMGQEVILRCVPISNHLYFYWYRQILGQKVEFLVSFYNNEISEKSEIFDDQFSVERPDGSNFTLKIRSTKLEDSAMYFCASTEAGVNEQYFGPGTRLTVT.

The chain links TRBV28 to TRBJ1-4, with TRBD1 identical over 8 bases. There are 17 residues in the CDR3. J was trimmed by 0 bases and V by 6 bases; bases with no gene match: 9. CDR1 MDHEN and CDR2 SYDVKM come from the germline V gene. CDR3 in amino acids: CASRRRTGRATNEKLFF. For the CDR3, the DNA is TGTGCCAGCAGACGAAGGACAGGGAGAGCAACTAATGAAAAACTGTTTTTT. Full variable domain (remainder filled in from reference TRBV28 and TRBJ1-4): DVKVTQSSRYLVKRTGEKVFLECVQDMDHENMFWYRQDPGLGLRLIYFSYDVKMKEKGDIPEGYSVSREKKERFSLILESASTNQTSMYLCASRRRTGRATNEKLFFGSGTQLSVL.

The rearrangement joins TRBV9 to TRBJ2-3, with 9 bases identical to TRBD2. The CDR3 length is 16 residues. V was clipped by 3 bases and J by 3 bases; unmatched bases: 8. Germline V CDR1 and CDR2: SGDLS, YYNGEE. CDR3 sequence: CASSGYLAGETDTQYF. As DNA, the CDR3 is TGTGCCAGCAGCGGGTACTTAGCGGGGGAAACAGATACGCAGTATTTT.